This T cell receptor beta chain was captured by sequencing in a study of T cells in Graves' hyperthyroidism and ophthalmopathy. The study's findings and limits: Blood also held most thyroid clonotypes expanded beyond 0.001.

On this clonotype itself: Its antigen is unknown. A much larger clone lies one base from this, so it may be a read error.

RNA transcripts served as the template for amplifying TCR beta CDR3 regions. HTBI primers were employed in a first-round RT-PCR of the TCR CDR3. TCRdb reprocessed the multiplex PCR reads via MiXCR and lists one record per CDR3 protein. In the table there are approximately 640,000 distinct CDR3 sequences, about 18% of which are singletons. No progression to ophthalmopathy during 18 months of follow-up defined stable disease. Patients were excluded for uncontrolled infection, other autoimmune disease, pregnancy or lactation. Sequenced input: blood. The source is a man aged 50 to 59 with Graves' hyperthyroidism.

CDR3 region: CASSDSRDKQYF. Here the CDR3 DNA reads TGCGCCAGCAGTGATAGTAGGGACAAGCAGTACTTC. The chain recombines TRBV10-1 with TRBJ2-7; D might be TRBD1 (6 bases). The CDR3 is 12 amino acids. Germline CDR1 and CDR2: WNHNN and SYGVQD (reference sequence). The V end lost 3 bases, the J end lost 8 bases, and 11 bases lay between the germline ends.